These T cell receptor beta chains were read from a single sample in a study of Graves' ophthalmopathy and Graves' hyperthyroidism. TCRdb processed the multiplex PCR reads anew with MiXCR; each CDR3 protein has one entry. The sample has roughly 51,000 distinct CDR3 sequences, roughly 52% seen once. The source material was peripheral blood. The origin of the receptors is an adult man with Graves' ophthalmopathy. CDR3s include the opening cysteine and the closing phenylalanine or tryptophan. D genes are given only for firm matches. Size is omitted from some rows. Given values are once, few, many or a class for expanded clones.

clone size,V gene,D gene,J gene,CDR3 protein,CDR3 DNA
medium-sized,TRBV29-1,TRBD2,TRBJ2-1,CSVGGRLAGVREQFF,TGCAGCGTTGGGGGGCGGCTAGCGGGAGTACGAGAGCAGTTCTTC
many,TRBV5-1,NA,TRBJ1-3,CASSARSSSSGNTIYF,TGCGCCAGCAGCGCCCGGTCTTCGAGCTCTGGAAACACCATATATTTT
once,TRBV9,TRBD1,TRBJ2-3,CACSAGDRRSTGTQYF,TGTGCCTGCAGTGCTGGGGACAGACGAAGCACAGGTACGCAGTATTTT
NA,TRBV5-1,TRBD1,TRBJ2-7,CASSHGTGRLYEQYF,TGTGCTAGCAGCCATGGGACAGGGCGGCTATACGAGCAGTACTTC
NA,TRBV20-1,TRBD1,TRBJ1-3,CSARGTGTGGNTTYF,TGCAGTGCTAGGGGGACAGGTACCGGTGGAAACACCACATACTTT
many,TRBV28,NA,TRBJ1-2,CASSFVGGWHGYTF,TGTGCCAGCAGTTTTGTCGGGGGGTGGCATGGCTACACCTTC
NA,TRBV5-8,TRBD2,TRBJ2-5,CASSESSGNQETQYF,TGTGCCAGCAGCGAGAGTAGCGGGAACCAAGAGACCCAGTACTTC
many,TRBV2,TRBD1,TRBJ2-1,CASSDSGGELNNEQFF,TGTGCCAGCAGTGATTCAGGGGGCGAACTCAACAATGAGCAGTTCTTC
NA,TRBV29-1,NA,TRBJ2-2,CSVEGSGVVGELFF,TGCAGCGTCGAGGGGTCAGGGGTGGTCGGGGAGCTGTTTTTT
NA,TRBV29-1,TRBD2,TRBJ2-1,CSLARERGNEQFF,TGCAGCTTGGCGCGGGAGCGGGGCAATGAGCAGTTCTTC
few,TRBV2,NA,TRBJ2-2,CASNHGTGELFF,TGTGCCAGCAACCACGGGACCGGGGAGCTGTTTTTT
NA,TRBV9,TRBD2,TRBJ2-1,CASSPRLAGTYNEQFF,TGTGCCAGCAGCCCACGACTAGCGGGGACATACAATGAGCAGTTCTTC
NA,TRBV2,TRBD1,TRBJ1-2,CASRRDSSYGYTF,TGTGCCAGCAGGAGGGACAGTAGCTATGGCTACACCTTC
once,TRBV20-1,TRBD2,TRBJ2-5,CSAEEGLAGGKETQYF,TGCAGTGCGGAAGAGGGACTAGCGGGCGGTAAAGAGACCCAGTACTTC
many,TRBV10-3,TRBD2,TRBJ2-5,CAIKTGGGGEETQYF,TGTGCCATCAAGACGGGGGGCGGGGGGGAAGAGACCCAGTACTTC
few,TRBV28,TRBD1,TRBJ2-7,CASSPTTVFRGNSSYEQYF,TGTGCCAGCAGTCCGACCACCGTATTCAGGGGGAATAGCTCCTACGAGCAGTACTTC
many,TRBV7-3,NA,TRBJ1-1,CASSFSPLTNTEAFF,TGTGCCAGCAGCTTTTCCCCACTGACGAACACTGAAGCTTTCTTT